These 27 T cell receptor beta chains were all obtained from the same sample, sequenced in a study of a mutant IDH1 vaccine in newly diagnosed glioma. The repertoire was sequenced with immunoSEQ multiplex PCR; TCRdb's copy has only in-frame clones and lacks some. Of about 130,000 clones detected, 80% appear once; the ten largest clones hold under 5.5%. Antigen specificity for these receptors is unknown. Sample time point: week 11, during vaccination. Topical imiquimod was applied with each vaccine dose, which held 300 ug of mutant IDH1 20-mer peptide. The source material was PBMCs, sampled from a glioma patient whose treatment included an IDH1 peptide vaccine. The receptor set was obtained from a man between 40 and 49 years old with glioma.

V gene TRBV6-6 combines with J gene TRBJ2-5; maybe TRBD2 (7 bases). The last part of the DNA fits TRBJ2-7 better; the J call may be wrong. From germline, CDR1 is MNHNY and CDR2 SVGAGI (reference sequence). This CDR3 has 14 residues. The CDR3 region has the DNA TGTGCCTCCCAATGGGAGGGACATGCCTACGAGCAGTACTTC. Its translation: CASQWEGHAYEQYF.

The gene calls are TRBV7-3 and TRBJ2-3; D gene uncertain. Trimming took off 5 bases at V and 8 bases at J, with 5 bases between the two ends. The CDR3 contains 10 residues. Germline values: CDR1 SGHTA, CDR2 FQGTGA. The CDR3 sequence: CASSVGTQYF. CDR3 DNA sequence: TGTGCCAGCAGCGTGGGTACGCAGTATTTT. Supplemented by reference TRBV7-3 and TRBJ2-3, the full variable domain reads GAGVSQTPSNKVTEKGKYVELRCDPISGHTALYWYRQSLGQGPEFLIYFQGTGAADDSGLPNDRFFAVRPEGSVSTLKIQRTERGDSAVYLCASSVGTQYFGPGTRLTVL.

The CDR3 region is CSVRGSNTGELFF. CDR3 nucleotides: TGCAGCGTTAGGGGGTCGAACACCGGGGAGCTGTTTTTT. The rearrangement links TRBV29-1 to TRBJ2-2; TRBD1 might be the D (6 bases). Per germline, CDR1 SQVTM and CDR2 ANQGSEA. CDR3 length: 13 amino acids. V lost 5 bases, J lost 0 bases, and 7 bases lay in between.

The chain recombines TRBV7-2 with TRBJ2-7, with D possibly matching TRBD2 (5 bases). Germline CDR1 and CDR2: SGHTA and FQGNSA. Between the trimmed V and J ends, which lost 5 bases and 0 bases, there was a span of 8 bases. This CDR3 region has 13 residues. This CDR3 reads CASSHGLSYEQYF. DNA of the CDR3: TGTGCCAGCAGCCACGGACTCTCCTACGAGCAGTACTTC.

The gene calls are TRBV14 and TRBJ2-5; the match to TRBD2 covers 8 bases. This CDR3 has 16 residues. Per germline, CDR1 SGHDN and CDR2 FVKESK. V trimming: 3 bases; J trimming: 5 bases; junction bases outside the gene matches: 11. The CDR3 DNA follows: TGTGCCAGCAGCCACGTCTCGGGAGGGCCTCGGGAGACCCAGTACTTC. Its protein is CASSHVSGGPRETQYF.

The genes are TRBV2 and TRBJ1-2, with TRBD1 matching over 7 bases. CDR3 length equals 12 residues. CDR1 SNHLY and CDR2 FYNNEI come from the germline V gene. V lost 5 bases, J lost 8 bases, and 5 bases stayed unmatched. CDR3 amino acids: CASSRTGEGYTF. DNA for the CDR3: TGTGCCAGCAGTAGGACAGGAGAGGGCTACACCTTC.

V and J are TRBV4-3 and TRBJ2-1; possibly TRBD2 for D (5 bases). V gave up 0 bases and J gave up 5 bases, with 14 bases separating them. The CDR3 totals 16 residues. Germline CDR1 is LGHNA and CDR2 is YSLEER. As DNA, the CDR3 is TGCGCCAGCAGCCAAGATGGATCCGGGGAAAACAATGAGCAGTTCTTC. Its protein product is CASSQDGSGENNEQFF.

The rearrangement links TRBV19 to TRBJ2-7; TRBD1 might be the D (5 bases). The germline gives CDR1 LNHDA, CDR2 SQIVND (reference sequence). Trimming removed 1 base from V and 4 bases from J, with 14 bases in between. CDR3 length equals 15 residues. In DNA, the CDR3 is TGTGCCAGTAGTATAGCTGTACAGGAAGGTTACGAGCAGTACTTC. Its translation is CASSIAVQEGYEQYF.

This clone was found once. The CDR3 spells CASSSYLEQFF. DNA of the CDR3: TGTGCCAGTAGTTCCTACCTCGAGCAGTTCTTC. The V call is TRBV19, the J call TRBJ2-1; no clear D. V lost 5 bases, J lost 10 bases, and 9 bases lay in between. CDR3 length: 11 amino acids. Germline V gene data show CDR1 as LNHDA and CDR2 as SQIVND (reference sequence).

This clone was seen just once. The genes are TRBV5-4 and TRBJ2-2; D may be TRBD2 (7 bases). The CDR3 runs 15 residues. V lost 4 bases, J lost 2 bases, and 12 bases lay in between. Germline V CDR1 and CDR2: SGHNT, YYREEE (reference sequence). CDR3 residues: CASSPGGHNTGELFF. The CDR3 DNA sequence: TGTGCCAGCAGCCCCGGGGGGCACAACACCGGGGAGCTGTTTTTT. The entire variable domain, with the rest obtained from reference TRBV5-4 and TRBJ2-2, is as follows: ETGVTQSPTHLIKTRGQQVTLRCSSQSGHNTVSWYQQALGQGPQFIFQYYREEENGRGNFPPRFSGLQFPNYSSELNVNALELDDSALYLCASSPGGHNTGELFFGEGSRLTVL.

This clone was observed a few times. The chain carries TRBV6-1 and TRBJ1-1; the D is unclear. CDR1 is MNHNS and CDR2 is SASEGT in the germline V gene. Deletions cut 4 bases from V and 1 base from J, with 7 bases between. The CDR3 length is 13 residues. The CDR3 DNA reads TGTGCCAGCAGTGTGGAACCGAACACTGAAGCTTTCTTT. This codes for CASSVEPNTEAFF.

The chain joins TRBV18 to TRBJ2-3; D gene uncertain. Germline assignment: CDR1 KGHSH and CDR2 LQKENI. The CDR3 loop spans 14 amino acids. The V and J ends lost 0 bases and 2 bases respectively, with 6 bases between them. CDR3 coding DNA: TGTGCCAGCTCACCACCGGTCTTCACAGATACGCAGTATTTT. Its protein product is CASSPPVFTDTQYF.

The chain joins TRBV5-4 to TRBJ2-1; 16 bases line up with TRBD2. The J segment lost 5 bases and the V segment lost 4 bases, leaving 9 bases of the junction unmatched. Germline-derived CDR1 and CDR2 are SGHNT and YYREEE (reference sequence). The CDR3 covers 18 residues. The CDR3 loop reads CASSKGLAGGPVNNEQFF. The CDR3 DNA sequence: TGTGCCAGCAGCAAGGGACTAGCGGGAGGGCCAGTAAACAATGAGCAGTTCTTC.

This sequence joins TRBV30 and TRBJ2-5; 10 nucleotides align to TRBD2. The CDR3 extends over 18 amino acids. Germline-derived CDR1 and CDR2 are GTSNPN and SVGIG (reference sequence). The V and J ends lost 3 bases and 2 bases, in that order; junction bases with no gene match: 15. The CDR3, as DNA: TGTGCCTGGAGCCCCTGGACTAGCGGACCCCACCGGCAAGAGACCCAGTACTTC. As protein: CAWSPWTSGPHRQETQYF.

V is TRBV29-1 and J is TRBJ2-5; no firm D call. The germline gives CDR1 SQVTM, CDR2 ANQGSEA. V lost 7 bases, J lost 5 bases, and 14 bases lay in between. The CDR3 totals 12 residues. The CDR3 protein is CSAADGWETQYF. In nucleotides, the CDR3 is TGCAGCGCCGCGGACGGATGGGAGACCCAGTACTTC.

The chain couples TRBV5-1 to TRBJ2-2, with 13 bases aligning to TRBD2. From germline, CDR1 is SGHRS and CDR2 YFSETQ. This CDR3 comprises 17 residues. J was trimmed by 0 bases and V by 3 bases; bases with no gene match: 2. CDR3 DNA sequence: TGCGCCAGCAGCTGGACTAGCGGGAGATCGAACACCGGGGAGCTGTTTTTT. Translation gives CASSWTSGRSNTGELFF.

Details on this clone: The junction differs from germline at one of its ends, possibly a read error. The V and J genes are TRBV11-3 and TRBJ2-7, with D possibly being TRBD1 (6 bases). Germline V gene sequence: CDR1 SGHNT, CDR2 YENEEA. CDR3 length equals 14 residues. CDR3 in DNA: TGTGCCACCAGCCCGGGACAAACGCACTACGAGCAGTACTTC. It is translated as CATSPGQTHYEQYF.

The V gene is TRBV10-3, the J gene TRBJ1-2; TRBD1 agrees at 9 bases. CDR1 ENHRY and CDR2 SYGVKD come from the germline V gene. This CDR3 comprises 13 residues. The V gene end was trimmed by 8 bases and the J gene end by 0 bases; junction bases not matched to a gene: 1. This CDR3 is CAIRDRANYGYTF. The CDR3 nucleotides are TGTGCCATCCGGGACAGGGCTAACTATGGCTACACCTTC.

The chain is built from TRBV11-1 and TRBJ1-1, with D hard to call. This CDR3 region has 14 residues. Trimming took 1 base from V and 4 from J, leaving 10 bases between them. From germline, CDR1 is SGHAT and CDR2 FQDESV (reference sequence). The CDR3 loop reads CASSLVAGITEAFF. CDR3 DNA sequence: TGTGCCAGCAGCTTAGTAGCGGGTATCACTGAAGCTTTCTTT.

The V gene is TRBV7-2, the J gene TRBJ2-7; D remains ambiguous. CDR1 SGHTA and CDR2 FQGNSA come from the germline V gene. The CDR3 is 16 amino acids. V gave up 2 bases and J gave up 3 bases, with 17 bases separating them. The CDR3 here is CASSLRSRSIGYEQYF. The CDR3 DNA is TGTGCCAGCAGCTTACGTAGCAGGAGCATAGGCTACGAGCAGTACTTC.

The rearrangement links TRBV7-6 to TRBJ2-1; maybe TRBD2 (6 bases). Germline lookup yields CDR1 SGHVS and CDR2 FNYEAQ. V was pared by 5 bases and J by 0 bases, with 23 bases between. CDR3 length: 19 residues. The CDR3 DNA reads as TGTGCCAGCAGCCCGCGGGACGGAGCGGACCCGAGCTCCTACAATGAGCAGTTCTTC. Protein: CASSPRDGADPSSYNEQFF.

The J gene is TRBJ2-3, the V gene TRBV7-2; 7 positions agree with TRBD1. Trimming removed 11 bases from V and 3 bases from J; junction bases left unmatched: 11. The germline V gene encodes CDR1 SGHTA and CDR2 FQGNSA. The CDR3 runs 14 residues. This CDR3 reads CASRRGGLTDTQYF. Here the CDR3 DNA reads TGTGCCTCGAGAAGAGGGGGCTTAACAGATACGCAGTATTTT. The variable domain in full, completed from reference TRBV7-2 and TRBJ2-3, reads GAGVSQSPSNKVTEKGKDVELRCDPISGHTALYWYRQSLGQGLEFLIYFQGNSAPDKSGLPSDRFSAERTGGSVSTLTIQRTQQEDSAVYLCASRRGGLTDTQYFGPGTRLTVL.

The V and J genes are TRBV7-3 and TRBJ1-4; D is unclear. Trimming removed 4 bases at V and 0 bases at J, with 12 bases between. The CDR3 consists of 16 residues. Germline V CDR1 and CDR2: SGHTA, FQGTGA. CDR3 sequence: CASSYSRAATNEKLFF. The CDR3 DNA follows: TGTGCCAGCAGCTATTCGAGGGCTGCAACTAATGAAAAACTGTTTTTT.

In DNA, the CDR3 is TGTGCCAGCAGCCCTAGACAGGGTTACACCGGGGAGCTGTTTTTT. It encodes CASSPRQGYTGELFF. This rearrangement joins TRBV11-3 to TRBJ2-2, with 7 bases that match TRBD1. Germline values: CDR1 SGHNT, CDR2 YENEEA. The CDR3 extends over 15 amino acids. With 5 bases clipped from V and 3 bases from J, the junction kept 6 bases outside the gene matches.

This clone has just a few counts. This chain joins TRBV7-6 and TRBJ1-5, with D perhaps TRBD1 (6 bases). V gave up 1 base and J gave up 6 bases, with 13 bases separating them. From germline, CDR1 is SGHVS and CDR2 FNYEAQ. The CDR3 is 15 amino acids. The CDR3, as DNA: TGTGCCAGCAGCTTAGGGGGGCAGGGGTCTCAGCCCCAGCATTTT. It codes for CASSLGGQGSQPQHF.

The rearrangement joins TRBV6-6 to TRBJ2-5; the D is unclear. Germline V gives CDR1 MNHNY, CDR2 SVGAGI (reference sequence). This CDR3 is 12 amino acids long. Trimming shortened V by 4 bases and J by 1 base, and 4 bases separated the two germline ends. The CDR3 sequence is CASSLTQETQYF. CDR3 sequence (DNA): TGTGCCAGCAGTTTAACCCAAGAGACCCAGTACTTC.

This chain's CDR3 is CASSIVWGQRGAEAFF. The DNA for the CDR3 is TGTGCCAGTAGTATCGTTTGGGGACAGAGGGGAGCTGAAGCTTTCTTT. The chain employs TRBV19 and TRBJ1-1; TRBD1 matches at 7 bases. Germline loops: CDR1 LNHDA, CDR2 SQIVND (reference sequence). V was clipped by 3 bases and J by 6 bases; unmatched bases: 13. This CDR3 contains 16 residues.